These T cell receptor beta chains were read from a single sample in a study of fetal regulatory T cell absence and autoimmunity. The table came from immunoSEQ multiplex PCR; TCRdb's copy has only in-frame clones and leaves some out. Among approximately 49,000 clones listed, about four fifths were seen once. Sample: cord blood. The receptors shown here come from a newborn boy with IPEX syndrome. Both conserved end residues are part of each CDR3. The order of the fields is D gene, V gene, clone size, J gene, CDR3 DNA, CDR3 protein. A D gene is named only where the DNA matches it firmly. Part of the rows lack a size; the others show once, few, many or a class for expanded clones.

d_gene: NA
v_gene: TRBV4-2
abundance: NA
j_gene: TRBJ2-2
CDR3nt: TGTGCCAGCAGCCAAATTTCAGGGGCCGGGGAGCTGTTTTTT
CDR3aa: CASSQISGAGELFF

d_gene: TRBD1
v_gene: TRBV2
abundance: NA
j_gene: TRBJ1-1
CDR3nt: TGTGCCAGGTCCAGGGGGCGGAACACTGAAGCTTTCTTT
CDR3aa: CARSRGRNTEAFF

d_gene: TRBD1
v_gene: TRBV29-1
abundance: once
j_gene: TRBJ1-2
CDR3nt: TGCAGCGTGGCGTACCGGGACAGGGGGCTATCGGTCTATGGCTACACCTTC
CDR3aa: CSVAYRDRGLSVYGYTF

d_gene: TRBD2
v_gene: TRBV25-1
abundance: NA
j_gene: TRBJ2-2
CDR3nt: TGTGCCAGCAGTGCACCGGGACTAGCGGCCGGGGAGCTGTTTTTT
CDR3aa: CASSAPGLAAGELFF

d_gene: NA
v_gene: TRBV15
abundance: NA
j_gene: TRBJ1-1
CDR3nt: TGTGCCACCAGCAGAGTAGGGGCGGGAAACACTGAAGCTTTCTTT
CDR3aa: CATSRVGAGNTEAFF

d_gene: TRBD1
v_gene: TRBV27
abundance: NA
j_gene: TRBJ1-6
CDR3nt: TGTGCCAGCAGTTTCAGGGACAGCTATAATTCACCCCTCCACTTT
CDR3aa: CASSFRDSYNSPLHF

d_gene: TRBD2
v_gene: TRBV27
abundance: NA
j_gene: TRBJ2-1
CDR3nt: TGTGCCAGCAGTCCGATCCCTCTAGCGGGAGTTTCCAATGAGCAGTTCTTC
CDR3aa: CASSPIPLAGVSNEQFF

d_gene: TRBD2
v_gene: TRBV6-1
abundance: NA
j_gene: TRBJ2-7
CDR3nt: TGTGCCAGCAGTGAGGGAGTAGCGGGAGGGTTCCATAGCTCCTACGAGCAGTACTTC
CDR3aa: CASSEGVAGGFHSSYEQYF

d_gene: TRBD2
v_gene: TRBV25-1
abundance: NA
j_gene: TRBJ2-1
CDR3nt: TGTGCCAGCAGTCCGCCGGGACTAGCGGCAAACAATGAGCAGTTCTTC
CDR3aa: CASSPPGLAANNEQFF

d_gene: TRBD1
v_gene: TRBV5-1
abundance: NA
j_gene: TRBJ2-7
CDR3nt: TGCGCCAGCAGCGACAGGGGGCGCTACGAGCAGTACTTC
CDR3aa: CASSDRGRYEQYF

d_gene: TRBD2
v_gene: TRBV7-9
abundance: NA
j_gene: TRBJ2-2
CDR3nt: TGTGCCAGCAAGGACCCTAGCGGGGGCCCGACCGGGGAGCTGTTTTTT
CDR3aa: CASKDPSGGPTGELFF

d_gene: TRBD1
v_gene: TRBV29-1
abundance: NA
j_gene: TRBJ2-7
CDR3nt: TGCAGCTTCGGACAGGGACCCTACGAGCAGTACTTC
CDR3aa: CSFGQGPYEQYF

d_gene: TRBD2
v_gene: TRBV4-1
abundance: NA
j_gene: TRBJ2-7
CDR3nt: TGCGCCAGCAGCCAAGAGCCGGGACTAGTCTCCTACGAGCAGTACTTC
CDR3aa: CASSQEPGLVSYEQYF

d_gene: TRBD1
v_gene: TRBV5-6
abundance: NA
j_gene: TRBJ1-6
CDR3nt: TGTGCCAGCAGCTTGGGGGGCCCGGGACAGGGGCTCTATAATTCACCCCTCCACTTT
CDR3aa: CASSLGGPGQGLYNSPLHF

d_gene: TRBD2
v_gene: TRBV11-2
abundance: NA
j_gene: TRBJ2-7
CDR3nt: TGTGCCAGCAGCTTAGGGGGAGGGCCCTACGAGCAGTACTTC
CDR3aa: CASSLGGGPYEQYF

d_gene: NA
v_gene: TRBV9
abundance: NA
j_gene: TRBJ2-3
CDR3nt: TGTGCCAGCAGCGTATCAGGGGGGGCGGTTGACACAGATACGCAGTATTTT
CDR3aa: CASSVSGGAVDTDTQYF

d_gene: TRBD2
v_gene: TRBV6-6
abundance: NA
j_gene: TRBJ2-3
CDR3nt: TGTGCCAGCAGTTATGGACTAGCGGGGGGGCAAGATACGCAGTATTTT
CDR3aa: CASSYGLAGGQDTQYF

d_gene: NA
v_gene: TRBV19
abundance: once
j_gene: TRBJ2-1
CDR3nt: TGTGCCAGTAGTATAGTGAACAATGAGCAGTTCTTC
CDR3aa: CASSIVNNEQFF

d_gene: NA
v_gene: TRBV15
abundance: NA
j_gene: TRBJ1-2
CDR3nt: TGTGCCACCAGCAGAGATTTAGGGTTGGGCTATGGCTACACCTTC
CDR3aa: CATSRDLGLGYGYTF

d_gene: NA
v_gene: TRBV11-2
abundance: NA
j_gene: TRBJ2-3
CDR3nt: TGTGCCAGCAGCTTAGCCGGGGGTAGATCAGATACGCAGTATTTT
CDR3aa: CASSLAGGRSDTQYF

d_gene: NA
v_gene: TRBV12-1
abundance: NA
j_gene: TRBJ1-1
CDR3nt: TGTGCCAGCAGCTCGGACAGGGTGAACACTGAAGCTTTCTTT
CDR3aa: CASSSDRVNTEAFF

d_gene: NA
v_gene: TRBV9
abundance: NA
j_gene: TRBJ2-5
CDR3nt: TGTGCCAGCAGCGTTGGGGCAGCTCAAGAGACCCAGTACTTC
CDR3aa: CASSVGAAQETQYF

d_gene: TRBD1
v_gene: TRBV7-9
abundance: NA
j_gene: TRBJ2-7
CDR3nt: TGTGCCAGCAGACAAACTACAGGGGATGGGGAGCAGTACTTC
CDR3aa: CASRQTTGDGEQYF

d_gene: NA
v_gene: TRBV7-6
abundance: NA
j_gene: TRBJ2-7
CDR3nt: TGTGCCAGCAGCTTAGCAGGGGGTTACGAGCAGTACTTC
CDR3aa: CASSLAGGYEQYF

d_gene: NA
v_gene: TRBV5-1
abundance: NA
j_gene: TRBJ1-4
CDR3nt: TGCGCCAGCAGCCTGCTCAGCCCTAGAGAAAAACTGTTTTTT
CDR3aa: CASSLLSPREKLFF

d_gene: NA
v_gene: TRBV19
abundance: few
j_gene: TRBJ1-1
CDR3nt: TGTGCCAGTCGAGGGCCCCACACTGAAGCTTTCTTT
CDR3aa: CASRGPHTEAFF

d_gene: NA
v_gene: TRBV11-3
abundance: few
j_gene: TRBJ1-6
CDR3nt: TGTGCCAGCAGCTTAGGGTCAGGGGAGGGATCACCCCTCCACTTT
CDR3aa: CASSLGSGEGSPLHF

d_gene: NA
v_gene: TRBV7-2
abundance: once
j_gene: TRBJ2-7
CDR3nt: TGTGCCAGCAGCTTAGATCGGGAGTACACCAGCTACGAGCAGTACTTC
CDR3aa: CASSLDREYTSYEQYF

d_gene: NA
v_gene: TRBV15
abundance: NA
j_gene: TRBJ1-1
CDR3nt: TGTGCCACCAGCCGGGGGAGGAACACTGAAGCTTTCTTT
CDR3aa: CATSRGRNTEAFF

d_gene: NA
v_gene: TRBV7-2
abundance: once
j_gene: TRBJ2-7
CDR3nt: TGTGCCAGCAGCTTAGCGGGGTCCTACGAGCAGTACTTC
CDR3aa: CASSLAGSYEQYF

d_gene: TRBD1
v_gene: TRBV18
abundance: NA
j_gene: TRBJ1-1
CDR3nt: TGTGCCAGCTCTTCGCGACAGGGCGTTGAAGCTTTCTTT
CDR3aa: CASSSRQGVEAFF

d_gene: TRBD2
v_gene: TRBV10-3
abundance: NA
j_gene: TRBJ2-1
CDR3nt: TGTGCCATCAGTGGGTCCCGGGGGGGCCCCAATGAGCAGTTCTTC
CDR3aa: CAISGSRGGPNEQFF

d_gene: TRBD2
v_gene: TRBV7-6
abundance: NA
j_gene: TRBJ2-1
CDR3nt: TGTGCCAGCAGCTTAGATCCAAGCGGGGACCTGTACAATGAGCAGTTCTTC
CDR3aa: CASSLDPSGDLYNEQFF

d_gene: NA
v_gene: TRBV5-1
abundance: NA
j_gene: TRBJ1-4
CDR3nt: TGCGCCAGCAGCTTTGATAGCTCCAATGAAAAACTGTTTTTT
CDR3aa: CASSFDSSNEKLFF

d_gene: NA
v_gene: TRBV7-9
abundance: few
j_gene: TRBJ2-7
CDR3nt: TGTGCCAGCAGCTCCGGGGACCTCCCCTACGAGCAGTACTTC
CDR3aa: CASSSGDLPYEQYF

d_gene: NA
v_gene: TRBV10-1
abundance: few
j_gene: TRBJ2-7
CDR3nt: TGCGCCAGCAGAGACTCCTTCTACGAGCAGTACTTC
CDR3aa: CASRDSFYEQYF

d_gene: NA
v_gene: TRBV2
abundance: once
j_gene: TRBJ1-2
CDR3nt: TGTGCCAGCAGACCAAAGAATACAGGGTTTGGGTATGGCTACACCTTC
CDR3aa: CASRPKNTGFGYGYTF

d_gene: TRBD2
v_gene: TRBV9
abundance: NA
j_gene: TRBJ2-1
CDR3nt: TGTGCCAGCAGCGTTACGGGACTAGCGGGATCGTACAATGAGCAGTTCTTC
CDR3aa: CASSVTGLAGSYNEQFF

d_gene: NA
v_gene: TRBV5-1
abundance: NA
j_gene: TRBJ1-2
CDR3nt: TGCGCCAGCAGCTTGGGAGGGGGTCGGAACTATGGCTACACCTTC
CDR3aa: CASSLGGGRNYGYTF

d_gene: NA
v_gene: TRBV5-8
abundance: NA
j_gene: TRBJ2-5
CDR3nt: TGTGCCAGCAGCTTGAAGGTAGCAGATCAAGAGACCCAGTACTTC
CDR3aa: CASSLKVADQETQYF

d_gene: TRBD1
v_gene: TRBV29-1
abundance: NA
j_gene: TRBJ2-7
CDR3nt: TGCAGCGTTGAAAGGGACAGGGGGCATGAGCAGTACTTC
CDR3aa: CSVERDRGHEQYF

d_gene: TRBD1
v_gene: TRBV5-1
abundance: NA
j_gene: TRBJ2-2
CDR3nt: TGCGCCAGCAGCTGGGGACAGGGGGCCGGGGAGCTGTTTTTT
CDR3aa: CASSWGQGAGELFF

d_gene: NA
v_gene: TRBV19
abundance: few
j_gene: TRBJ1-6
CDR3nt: TGTGCCAGTAGTATCCCTACGAATTCACCCCTCCACTTT
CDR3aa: CASSIPTNSPLHF

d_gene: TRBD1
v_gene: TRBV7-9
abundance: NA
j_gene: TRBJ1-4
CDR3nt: TGTGCCAGCAGCTTAACGGACAGGGGGGGTGAAAAACTGTTTTTT
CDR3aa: CASSLTDRGGEKLFF

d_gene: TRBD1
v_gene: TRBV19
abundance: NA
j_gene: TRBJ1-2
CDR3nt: TGTGCCAGTAGTATTTTTGGACAGGGGGGAAACTATGGCTACACCTTC
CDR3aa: CASSIFGQGGNYGYTF

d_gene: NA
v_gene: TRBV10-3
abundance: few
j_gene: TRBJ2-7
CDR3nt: TGTGCCGCCCAATCTTCCAACGAGCAGTACTTC
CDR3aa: CAAQSSNEQYF

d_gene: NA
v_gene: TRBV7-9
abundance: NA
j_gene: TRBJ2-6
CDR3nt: TGTGCCAGCAGCGACCGCCTCACTGGGGCCAACGTCCTGACTTTC
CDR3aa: CASSDRLTGANVLTF

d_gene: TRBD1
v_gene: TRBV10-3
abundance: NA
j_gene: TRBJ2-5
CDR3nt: TGTGCCATCAGTGAGCCGAAAGACAGGGGAGAGACCCAGTACTTC
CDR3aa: CAISEPKDRGETQYF

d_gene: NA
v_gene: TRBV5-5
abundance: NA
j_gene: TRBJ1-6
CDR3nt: TGTGCCAGCAGCTTGGATTTTACTCCCTATAATTCACCCCTCCACTTT
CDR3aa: CASSLDFTPYNSPLHF

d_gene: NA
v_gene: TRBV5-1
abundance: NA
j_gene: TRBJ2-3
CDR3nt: TGCGCCAGCAGCTTGGTTCTAGGGACTCCCACAGATACGCAGTATTTT
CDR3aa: CASSLVLGTPTDTQYF

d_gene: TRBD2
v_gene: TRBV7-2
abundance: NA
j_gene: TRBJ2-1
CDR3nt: TGTGCCAGCAGCTTAATCCTAGCGGGGGTTGAGCAGTTCTTC
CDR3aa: CASSLILAGVEQFF

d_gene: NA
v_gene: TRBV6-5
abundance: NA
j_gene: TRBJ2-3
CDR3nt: TGTGCCAGCAGTTACAGGGGGGATACGCAGTATTTT
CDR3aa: CASSYRGDTQYF

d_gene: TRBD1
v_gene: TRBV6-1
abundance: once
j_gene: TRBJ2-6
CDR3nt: TGTGCCAGCAGTGAAGACCCCCCCAGGGACAGGACTATCGTCCTGACTTTC
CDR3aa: CASSEDPPRDRTIVLTF

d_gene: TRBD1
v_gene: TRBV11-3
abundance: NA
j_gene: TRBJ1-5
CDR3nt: TGTGCCAGCCCTTACCCCCGGGACAGGGCGGATAGCAATCAGCCCCAGCATTTT
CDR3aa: CASPYPRDRADSNQPQHF

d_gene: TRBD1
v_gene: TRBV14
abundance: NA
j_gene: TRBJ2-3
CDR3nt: TGTGCCAGCAGCCAAGTACGGGACAGGCCCACAGATACGCAGTATTTT
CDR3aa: CASSQVRDRPTDTQYF

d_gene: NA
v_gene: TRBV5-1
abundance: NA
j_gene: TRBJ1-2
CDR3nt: TGCGCCAGCAGCCTAACAGTGTTTAACTATGGCTACACCTTC
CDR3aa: CASSLTVFNYGYTF

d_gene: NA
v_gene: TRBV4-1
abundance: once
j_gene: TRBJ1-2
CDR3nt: TGCGCCAGCAGCCCGCAGAGAAACTATGGCTACACCTTC
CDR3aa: CASSPQRNYGYTF